This T cell receptor beta chain came from a study of blood T cell repertoires in COVID-19. Overall study context: COVID-19 samples from acute and convalescent phases originated in the United States, Italy and Spain.

The length of the CDR3 is 15 residues. The V gene lost 0 bases and the J gene lost 5 bases, with 12 bases spanning the gap. Germline values: CDR1 SGHRS, CDR2 YFSETQ. In the original processing: Reference gene primers were amplified, and this amplification served to estimate nucleated cell counts. This table comes from immunoSEQ multiplex PCR, and its TCRdb copy is limited to in-frame clones, with some not included. Clone size and V and J calls were adopted from that table, with D and trimming inferred from the DNA. The table lists 250,000 to 300,000 clones, approximately 90% of them singletons, with around 2% in the top ten. The study recruited people aged about 18 to 90 years across about two dozen US areas. Researchers sorted participants into cohorts using their self-reported clinical history.

The specimen sequenced was PBMCs or T cells enriched from blood (not recorded which). V and J are TRBV5-1 and TRBJ2-1, with TRBD2 as a possible D gene (6 bases). This sequence originates from a woman aged 60-75 years in a cohort exposed to, infected with or recovered from COVID-19 (not recorded which). The CDR3 DNA follows: TGCGCCAGCAGCTTGGGACTAGGGGCCCACAATGAGCAGTTCTTC. This sequence encodes CASSLGLGAHNEQFF.